This T cell receptor beta chain was recovered during a study of T cell responses to AZD1222 COVID-19 vaccine. Generated by immunoSEQ multiplex PCR, the TCRdb table keeps only in-frame clones and is missing some. The sample carries more than 150,000 clones, 94% recorded once. Study-wide results and caveats: At study baseline, merely more than 5 AZD1222 recipients were seropositive. CD4 TCRs associated with vaccination spanned spike, dominating at 160-218 and 743-854.

Second-dose groups at about 4 or about 12 weeks were pooled. This CDR3 comprises 17 residues. Losses at the gene ends were 0 bases for V and 0 bases for J; bases not matched to a gene: 5. The germline V gene encodes CDR1 LGHNA and CDR2 YSLEER. With respect to this clone: Its specificity is unknown.

This material consisted of peripheral blood, taken 28 days after the second AZD1222 dose. This receptor was obtained from an adult who received the AZD1222 COVID-19 vaccine. The rearrangement joins TRBV4-3 to TRBJ2-1, with 7 bases matching TRBD2. CDR3: CASSQEGWGGSYNEQFF. Written as DNA, the CDR3 is TGCGCCAGCAGCCAAGAGGGATGGGGGGGCTCCTACAATGAGCAGTTCTTC.